This entry lists 23 T cell receptor beta chains sequenced from one sample in a study of T-cell reconstitution after alpha-beta-depleted transplantation in children. Unique molecular identifiers were used in preparing the TCRbeta library. TCRdb reprocessed the PCR reads via MiXCR and lists one record per CDR3 protein. This sample carries roughly 670,000 distinct CDR3 sequences, roughly 13% of them seen once, and the ten largest clones take 0.79%. This specimen was PBMCs, taken before TCRalphabeta/CD19-depleted stem cell transplant. The receptor source for this set is a girl aged 2-10 years with congenital amegakaryocytic thrombocytopenia, due to receive a stem cell transplant.

This rearrangement joins TRBV12-3 or TRBV12-4 to TRBJ1-3; 10 bases are a match to TRBD1. This CDR3 comprises 16 residues. V was clipped by 8 bases and J by 7 bases; unmatched bases: 14. The DNA for the CDR3 is TGTGCCAGCGGAATCCCGGGACAGGGGTTGGGGAACACCATATATTTT. The encoded protein is CASGIPGQGLGNTIYF.

This clonotype was counted ten times or more. The CDR3 sequence: CASSLQGGPYNEQFF. In nucleotides, the CDR3 is TGCGCCAGCAGCTTGCAGGGAGGGCCCTACAATGAGCAGTTCTTC. J is TRBJ2-1 and V is TRBV5-1; 7 nucleotides match TRBD2. The CDR3 is 15 residues long. With 1 base clipped from V and 2 bases from J, the junction kept 3 bases outside the gene matches. Germline V gene lookup returns CDR1 SGHRS and CDR2 YFSETQ.

This clonotype was seen ten or more times. The chain uses TRBV20-1 and TRBJ2-5; D may correspond to TRBD1 or TRBD2 (5 bases each). CDR1 is DFQATT, CDR2 SNEGSKA, per germline (reference sequence). The V gene lost 3 bases and the J gene lost 4 bases, with 15 bases spanning the gap. This CDR3 region has 14 residues. The CDR3 reads CSASPGTEVETQYF. DNA for the CDR3: TGCAGTGCTAGTCCCGGGACCGAAGTAGAGACCCAGTACTTC.

This clonotype was seen ten or more times. The V gene is TRBV27, the J gene TRBJ2-1; 11 bases line up with TRBD2. The CDR3 loop spans 19 amino acids. V trimming: 6 bases; J trimming: 5 bases; junction bases outside the gene matches: 18. Germline CDR1 reads MNHEY; CDR2 reads SMNVEV (reference sequence). The CDR3 DNA reads TGTGCCAGCAGAAATCGACTAGCGGGAAGCCACACGGATAACAATGAGCAGTTCTTC. The encoded protein is CASRNRLAGSHTDNNEQFF.

This clonotype was counted at least ten times. This chain connects TRBV27 to TRBJ2-3; perhaps TRBD2 as D (6 bases). This CDR3 is 13 amino acids long. Per the germline V gene, CDR1 is MNHEY and CDR2 is SMNVEV (reference sequence). V was cut by 5 bases and J by 4 bases, with 10 bases left in between. The CDR3 region is CASSPEGADTQYF. The CDR3 DNA is TGTGCCAGCAGTCCGGAGGGCGCAGATACGCAGTATTTT.

This chain joins TRBV11-1 and TRBJ2-1, with 8 nucleotides matching TRBD2. This CDR3 is 15 amino acids long. Germline V gives CDR1 SGHAT, CDR2 FQDESV (reference sequence). With V trimmed by 5 bases and J by 6 bases, 9 bases remained unmatched. CDR3 residues: CASSARTSRSNEQFF. In nucleotides, the CDR3 is TGTGCCAGCAGCGCCAGGACTAGCAGAAGCAATGAGCAGTTCTTC. Looking up the rest from reference TRBV11-1 and TRBJ2-1 gives the full variable domain: EAEVAQSPRYKITEKSQAVAFWCDPISGHATLYWYRQILGQGPELLVQFQDESVVDDSQLPKDRFSAERLKGVDSTLKIQPAELGDSAMYLCASSARTSRSNEQFFGPGTRLTVL.

This clonotype was observed a few times. The V and J genes are TRBV7-9 and TRBJ1-4, with D unresolved. V lost 5 bases and J 8 bases, leaving 15 bases between the germline ends. Germline lookup yields CDR1 SEHNR and CDR2 FQNEAQ (reference sequence). This CDR3 has 14 residues. Here the CDR3 DNA reads TGTGCCAGCAGCAAGAGGACTACGGGGGAAAAACTGTTTTTT. It translates to CASSKRTTGEKLFF. Filled out from reference TRBV7-9 and TRBJ1-4, the complete variable domain reads DTGVSQNPRHKITKRGQNVTFRCDPISEHNRLYWYRQTLGQGPEFLTYFQNEAQLEKSRLLSDRFSAERPKGSFSTLEIQRTEQGDSAMYLCASSKRTTGEKLFFGSGTQLSVL.

V usage is TRBV7-9 and J usage is TRBJ2-5; D is unclear. V lost 5 bases and J lost 9, with 4 bases in between. Per the germline V gene, CDR1 is SEHNR and CDR2 is FQNEAQ (reference sequence). The CDR3 is 9 amino acids. The DNA for the CDR3 is TGTGCCAGCAGCCCGTCCCAGTACTTC. This sequence encodes CASSPSQYF.

This clonotype has just a few counts. The chain links TRBV5-5 to TRBJ1-1; weak D call: TRBD1 (6 bases). In germline, CDR1 is SGHKS, CDR2 YYEKEE (reference sequence). V lost 4 bases and J 3 bases, leaving 16 bases between the germline ends. The CDR3 sequence is 15 residues long. CDR3 nucleotide sequence: TGTGCCAGCAGCGTAAGACAGGTGGTGGACACTGAAGCTTTCTTT. It encodes CASSVRQVVDTEAFF.

The chain links TRBV12-3 or TRBV12-4 to TRBJ2-3; D may be TRBD2 (6 bases). Trimming removed 7 bases at V and 5 bases at J, with 19 bases between. This CDR3 spans 15 amino acids. CDR3 coding DNA: TGTGCCAGCAACGACCACGGGAGTACGGAAGATACGCAGTATTTT. Translating it yields CASNDHGSTEDTQYF.

This clonotype has only a few counts. The V gene is TRBV30, the J gene TRBJ1-5; D call uncertain. V was clipped by 4 bases and J by 2 bases, with 6 bases between them. Germline CDR1 GTSNPN, CDR2 SVGIG (reference sequence). The CDR3 spans 12 residues. Here the CDR3 DNA reads TGTGCCTGGACGAAGGGCAATCAGCCCCAGCATTTT. Translated: CAWTKGNQPQHF.

This clonotype was recorded at least ten times. This CDR3 reads CASSDKRETVQFF. The CDR3 nucleotides read TGTGCCAGCAGTGATAAGCGGGAAACGGTGCAGTTCTTC. V and J are TRBV6-4 and TRBJ2-1, with TRBD2 identical over 7 bases. In germline, CDR1 is MRHNA, CDR2 SNTAGT. CDR3 length equals 13 residues. V trimming: 3 bases; J trimming: 12 bases; junction bases outside the gene matches: 8.

The V and J genes are TRBV3-1 and TRBJ1-5; D may be TRBD1 (5 bases). This CDR3 has 17 amino acids. The V end was cut by 8 bases, the J end by 0 bases, with 20 bases between. Per germline, CDR1 LGHDT and CDR2 YNNKEL (reference sequence). The CDR3 DNA sequence: TGTGCCAGCTGCAAAGGCGTCGGGGCATTTAGCAATCAGCCCCAGCATTTT. Its translation: CASCKGVGAFSNQPQHF.

This clonotype was picked up many times. V usage is TRBV4-2 and J usage is TRBJ2-1; 7 bases align to TRBD2. J lost 10 bases, V lost 4 bases, and 7 bases had no gene match. From germline, CDR1 is LGHNA and CDR2 YNFKEQ. CDR3 length equals 13 residues. The CDR3 sequence: CASSPRTREEQFF. In nucleotides, the CDR3 is TGTGCCAGCAGCCCCCGGACTAGGGAGGAGCAGTTCTTC.

This clonotype was seen many times. V usage is TRBV20-1 and J usage is TRBJ2-1; D unclear. Germline-derived CDR1 and CDR2 are DFQATT and SNEGSKA (reference sequence). The V gene lost 6 bases and the J gene lost 7 bases, with 13 bases spanning the gap. The length of the CDR3 is 12 residues. The CDR3: CSAPDLGNEQFF. The CDR3 DNA is TGCAGTGCCCCGGACCTCGGGAATGAGCAGTTCTTC.

The sample holds a few counts of this clonotype. The chain employs TRBV15 and TRBJ2-5; 11 bases fit TRBD2. This CDR3 has 16 amino acids. With 0 bases clipped from V and 5 bases from J, the junction kept 5 bases outside the gene matches. Germline CDR1 LNHNV, CDR2 YYDKDF (reference sequence). The CDR3 DNA is TGTGCCACCAGCAGAGAGCTACTAGCGGGAGTTGAGACCCAGTACTTC. Translated: CATSRELLAGVETQYF.

The V call is TRBV7-2, the J call TRBJ2-6; D is possibly TRBD2 (5 bases). V was clipped by 1 base and J by 8 bases, with 6 bases between them. The CDR3 is 13 amino acids. Germline lookup yields CDR1 SGHTA and CDR2 FQGNSA. CDR3 sequence reads: CASSLGGTNVLTF. Here the CDR3 DNA reads TGTGCCAGCAGCTTAGGAGGGACCAACGTCCTGACTTTC.

This clonotype was seen a handful of times. The CDR3 protein is CASSLRAEYRDNNEQFF. The CDR3 DNA is TGTGCCAGCAGCTTAAGGGCTGAATACAGGGATAACAATGAGCAGTTCTTC. The chain uses TRBV7-9 and TRBJ2-1, with D possibly matching TRBD1 (6 bases). V dropped 2 bases and J dropped 5 bases, with 19 bases sitting between them. In germline, CDR1 is SEHNR, CDR2 FQNEAQ (reference sequence). The CDR3 totals 17 residues.

The table lists this clonotype with a few counts. The V call is TRBV28, the J call TRBJ2-5; 10 positions agree with TRBD2. Germline V CDR1 and CDR2: MDHEN, SYDVKM. The CDR3 runs 14 residues. Trimming removed 10 bases from V and 5 bases from J; junction bases left unmatched: 10. CDR3 DNA: TGTGCCACCCTTTTGGGGACTAGCGCGGAGACCCAGTACTTC. Translated: CATLLGTSAETQYF.

To note about this clonotype: This may come from a read error, since a much larger clone is one base off. The rearrangement uses TRBV11-2 and TRBJ2-3; tentative D call: TRBD1 (5 bases). Trimming removed 7 bases at V and 10 bases at J, with 15 bases between. Germline loops: CDR1 SGHAT, CDR2 FQNNGV. The CDR3 loop spans 12 amino acids. The DNA for the CDR3 is TGTGCCAGCAAGGGGCCTCCCTTTCCGCAGTATTTT. This translates into CASKGPPFPQYF.

This clonotype occurred many times. This chain uses TRBV28 with TRBJ2-7; D uncertain. V lost 3 bases and J 5 bases, leaving 8 bases between the germline ends. The CDR3 is 12 amino acids. Germline-derived CDR1 and CDR2 are MDHEN and SYDVKM. The CDR3 DNA reads as TGTGCCAGCAGTTTTACGGGCAACGAGCAGTACTTC. This translates into CASSFTGNEQYF.

This chain links TRBV28 with TRBJ2-5; 8 nucleotides align to TRBD1. Trimming cost V 2 bases and J 7 bases; bases outside gene matches: 6. There are 14 residues in the CDR3. From germline, CDR1 is MDHEN and CDR2 SYDVKM. CDR3 loop: CASSLVRGRATQYF. CDR3 nucleotides: TGTGCCAGCAGTTTAGTCAGGGGGCGGGCGACCCAGTACTTC.

The chain couples TRBV29-1 to TRBJ2-1; possibly TRBD2 for D (6 bases). Germline-derived CDR1 and CDR2 are SQVTM and ANQGSEA. Between the trimmed V and J ends, which lost 4 bases and 10 bases, there was a span of 14 bases. The CDR3 loop spans 12 amino acids. The CDR3: CSVVWGDPEQFF. In DNA form, the CDR3 reads TGCAGCGTTGTGTGGGGGGACCCGGAGCAGTTCTTC.